A selection of T cell receptor beta chains follows, all from one sample in a study of T cells after yellow fever vaccination. A single record per CDR3 protein comes from TCRdb applying MiXCR to the 5' RACE reads. The sample consists of some 340,000 distinct CDR3 sequences, roughly 10% of them appearing once. This specimen consisted of CD4+ T cells sorted from PBMCs, obtained 45 days after the yellow fever booster vaccination. These receptors were taken from a young man who received the YFV17D yellow fever vaccine. Both conserved end residues are part of each CDR3. D genes are given only for firm matches. Size is stated for part of the rows, as once, few or many counts, or as a class when the clone is expanded.

j_call	cdr3_length	clone_size	d_call	v_call	cdr3_nt	cdr3_aa
TRBJ1-1	13	few	NA	TRBV28	TGTGCCAGCAGTGAACAGGAATTTAGTGGGGCTTTCTTT	CASSEQEFSGAFF
TRBJ1-1	12	NA	NA	TRBV27	TGTGCCAGAATGGAGATTCAGGGTAAAGCTTTCTTT	CARMEIQGKAFF
TRBJ1-2	14	NA	TRBD1	TRBV2	TGTGCCAGCAGTGAACTGGGACAGGGGTCTGGCTACACCTTC	CASSELGQGSGYTF
TRBJ2-1	15	few	NA	TRBV20-1	TGCAGTGCTAGAGGGCTGGGGGGATCGGGCAATGAGCAGTTCTTC	CSARGLGGSGNEQFF
TRBJ2-6	19	once	TRBD1	TRBV28	TGTGCCAGTTACAGTCCCCCCGGGACAGCACGCTCTGGGGCCAACGTCCTGACTTTC	CASYSPPGTARSGANVLTF
TRBJ1-1	13	few	NA	TRBV7-8	TGTGCCAGCAGCTTAGAGGGGTTCACTGAAGCTTTCTTT	CASSLEGFTEAFF
TRBJ2-5	15	NA	NA	TRBV10-3	TGTGCCATCTCTCCAGGGGCGTTCCCCCAAGAGACCCAGTACTTC	CAISPGAFPQETQYF
TRBJ2-3	17	NA	TRBD1	TRBV3-1	TGTGCCAGCAGCCCTGTACAGGGGGCGGGCGGCAGAGATACGCAGTATTTT	CASSPVQGAGGRDTQYF
TRBJ1-3	16	NA	NA	TRBV4-1	TGCGCCAGCAGCCAAGAACGGGGTTTCTCTGGAAACACCATATATTTT	CASSQERGFSGNTIYF
TRBJ2-3	15	many	NA	TRBV4-2	TGTGCCAGCAGCCAAGATATAGACGCCTCAGATACGCAGTATTTT	CASSQDIDASDTQYF
TRBJ2-1	16	few	TRBD2	TRBV5-4	TGTGCCAGCAGCTTGGTAAGGGCGGGGGGCCCGGATGAGCAGTTCTTC	CASSLVRAGGPDEQFF
TRBJ2-5	15	few	TRBD2	TRBV7-2	TGTGCCAGCAGCCCTAACCGGCGGGGGGGAGAGACCCAGTACTTC	CASSPNRRGGETQYF
TRBJ2-1	12	NA	NA	TRBV20-1	TGCAGTGCTCCCCGCACCTACAATGAGCAGTTCTTC	CSAPRTYNEQFF
TRBJ1-2	13	NA	NA	TRBV12-3/TRBV12-4	TGTGCCAGCAGCCCGAGCGGGGCGGAAGGCTACACCTTC	CASSPSGAEGYTF
TRBJ1-2	13	few	TRBD1	TRBV5-4	TGTGCCAGCAGTGACAGGGGGGGCTATGGCTACACCTTC	CASSDRGGYGYTF
TRBJ2-2	13	few	NA	TRBV20-1	TGCAGTGCCGCCCTCAGGAACACCGGGGAGCTGTTTTTT	CSAALRNTGELFF
TRBJ1-6	15	few	TRBD1	TRBV7-8	TGTGCCAGCAGCTCTGGACAGGGGAGGAATTCACCCCTCCACTTT	CASSSGQGRNSPLHF
TRBJ1-5	14	many	TRBD1	TRBV4-3	TGCGCCAGCAGCCAAGACAGGGGGCAGTGGCCCCAGCATTTT	CASSQDRGQWPQHF